The TCR beta chain under discussion was sequenced for a study of cytomegalovirus exposure and HLA in healthy donors. Background on the study: One earlier analysis, a look at 150 million to 200 million T cells, found around 110 million unique TCR beta sequences. A preliminary data release comprised 70 million to 95 million unique TCRs obtained from HLA-typed donors. Study-wide results and limits: Per a prior analysis, the majority of TCR beta V segments were productive roughly 90% or roughly 30% of the time. Cytomegalovirus association was assigned to around 150 TCR beta chains.

This CDR3 contains 14 residues. Trimming took 11 bases from V and 1 from J; bases not matched to a gene: 11. CDR1 and CDR2 from the germline V gene are ENHRY and SYGVKD. A word on this clone: The target antigen is unknown.

The PCR made use of 60 Vbeta and 13 Jbeta primers. Using immunoSEQ multiplex PCR, the repertoire was profiled, and TCRdb retains in-frame clones only, with some absent. Found here are some 140,000 clones, 70% to 80% of them singletons; the top ten hold about 2%. The chain links TRBV10-3 to TRBJ2-7, with 7 bases identical to TRBD2. This receptor was taken from a man aged 25-45 years in good health and CMV-seronegative. Source material: PBMCs. The CDR3 is CAVGGGAGSYEQYF. In DNA form, the CDR3 reads TGTGCCGTCGGGGGAGGGGCAGGATCCTACGAGCAGTACTTC.